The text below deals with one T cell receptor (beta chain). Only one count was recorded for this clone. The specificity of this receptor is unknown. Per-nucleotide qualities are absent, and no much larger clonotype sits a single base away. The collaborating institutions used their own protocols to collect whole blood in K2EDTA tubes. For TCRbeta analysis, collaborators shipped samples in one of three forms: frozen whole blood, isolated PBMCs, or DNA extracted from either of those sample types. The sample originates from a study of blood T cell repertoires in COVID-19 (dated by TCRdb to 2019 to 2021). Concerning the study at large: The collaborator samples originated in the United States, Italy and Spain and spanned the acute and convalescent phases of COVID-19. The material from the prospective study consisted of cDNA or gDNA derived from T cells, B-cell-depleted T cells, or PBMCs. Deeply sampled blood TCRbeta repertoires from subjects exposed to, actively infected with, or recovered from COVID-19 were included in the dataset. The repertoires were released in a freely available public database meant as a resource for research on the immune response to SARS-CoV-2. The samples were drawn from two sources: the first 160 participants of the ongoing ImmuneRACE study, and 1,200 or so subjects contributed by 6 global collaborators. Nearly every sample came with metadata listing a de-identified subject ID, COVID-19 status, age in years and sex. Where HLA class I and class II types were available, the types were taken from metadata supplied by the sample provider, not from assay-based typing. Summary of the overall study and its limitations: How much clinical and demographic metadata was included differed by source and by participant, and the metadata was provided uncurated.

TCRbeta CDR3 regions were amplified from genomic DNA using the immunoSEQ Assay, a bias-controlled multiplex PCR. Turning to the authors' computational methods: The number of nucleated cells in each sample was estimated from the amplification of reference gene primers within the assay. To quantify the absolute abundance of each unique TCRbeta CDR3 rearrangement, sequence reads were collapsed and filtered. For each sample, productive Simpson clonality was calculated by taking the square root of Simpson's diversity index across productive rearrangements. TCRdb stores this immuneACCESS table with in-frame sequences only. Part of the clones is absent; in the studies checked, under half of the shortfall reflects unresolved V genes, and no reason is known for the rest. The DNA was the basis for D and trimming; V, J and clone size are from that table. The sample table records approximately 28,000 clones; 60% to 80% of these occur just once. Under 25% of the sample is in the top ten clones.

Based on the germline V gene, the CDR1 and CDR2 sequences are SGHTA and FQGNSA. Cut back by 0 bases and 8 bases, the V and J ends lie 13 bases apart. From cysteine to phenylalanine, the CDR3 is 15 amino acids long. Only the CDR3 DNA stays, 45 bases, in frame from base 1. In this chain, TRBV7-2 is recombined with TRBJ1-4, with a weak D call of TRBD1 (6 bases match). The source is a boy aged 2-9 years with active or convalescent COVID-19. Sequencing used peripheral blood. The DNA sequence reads TGTGCCAGCAGCTTAGCGGGGGGGCGAGGGGAAAAACTGTTTTTT. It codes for CASSLAGGRGEKLFF.